Listed here are 16 T cell receptor beta chains from one sample, sequenced in a study of blood T cell repertoires in COVID-19. Clones were read by immunoSEQ multiplex PCR, and TCRdb kept only the in-frame ones, dropping some. The data show about 190,000 clones, approximately 80% seen once. Sample: peripheral blood. Every receptor here comes from a woman in her forties or fifties with acute or convalescent COVID-19.

The J gene is TRBJ2-1, the V gene TRBV7-9, with a tentative D call TRBD2 (5 bases). CDR1 SEHNR and CDR2 FQNEAQ come from the germline V gene (reference sequence). V was trimmed by 1 base and J by 3 bases, leaving 10 bases between them. There are 15 residues in the CDR3. The CDR3 bases are TGTGCCAGCAGCTTAGGCCGAGGGATCTACAATGAGCAGTTCTTC. Its translation is CASSLGRGIYNEQFF.

The chain joins TRBV24-1 to TRBJ1-3; D gene uncertain. The CDR3 has 17 amino acids. Trimming took 4 bases from V and 1 from J, leaving 16 bases between them. CDR1 is KGHDR and CDR2 is SFDVKD in the germline V gene. This CDR3 reads CATSDPGKSGSGNTIYF. The CDR3 nucleotides are TGTGCCACCAGTGACCCCGGGAAGTCGGGGTCTGGAAACACCATATATTTT.

The chain carries TRBV29-1 and TRBJ1-4; D might be TRBD1 (5 bases). Germline assignment: CDR1 SQVTM and CDR2 ANQGSEA. V gave up 4 bases and J gave up 5 bases, with 14 bases separating them. CDR3 length: 14 amino acids. The CDR3: CSVGTRAGNEKLFF. CDR3 DNA sequence: TGCAGCGTTGGCACCAGGGCAGGGAATGAAAAACTGTTTTTT.

The genes are TRBV7-8 and TRBJ2-1; 7 nucleotides align to TRBD2. Germline V gives CDR1 SGHVS, CDR2 FQNEAQ. The trim removed 4 bases at V and 6 bases at J, leaving 6 bases unmatched. CDR3 size: 14 residues. CDR3 amino acids: CASSWGGVSNEQFF. The CDR3 bases are TGTGCCAGCAGCTGGGGGGGGGTCAGCAATGAGCAGTTCTTC. Combining the CDR3 with reference TRBV7-8 and TRBJ2-1 gives the whole variable domain GAGVSQSPRYKVAKRGQDVALRCDPISGHVSLFWYQQALGQGPEFLTYFQNEAQLDKSGLPSDRFFAERPEGSVSTLKIQRTQQEDSAVYLCASSWGGVSNEQFFGPGTRLTVL.

The chain uses TRBV6-5 and TRBJ2-7, with a weak D call TRBD2 (5 bases). Germline V gene lookup returns CDR1 MNHEY and CDR2 SVGAGI. V lost 6 bases and J lost 3, with 9 bases in between. The CDR3 has 12 amino acids. The CDR3 region has the DNA TGTGCCAGCAGGGGAGAGGTCTACGAGCAGTACTTC. Protein: CASRGEVYEQYF.

This chain connects TRBV10-2 to TRBJ1-2; D remains unclear. Germline lookup yields CDR1 WSHSY and CDR2 SAAADI. The V and J ends lost 8 bases and 4 bases respectively, with 14 bases between them. This CDR3 contains 13 residues. The CDR3 region is CASVERLRYGYTF. The CDR3, as DNA: TGCGCCAGCGTAGAGCGACTCCGCTATGGCTACACCTTC.

The sample holds one count of this clone. J is TRBJ2-5 and V is TRBV28; 8 bases agree with TRBD1. The CDR3 is made up of 15 amino acids. V dropped 4 bases and J dropped 5; count of bases not matched to a gene: 9. The V gene's germline CDR1 is MDHEN and CDR2 SYDVKM. CDR3 bases: TGTGCCAGCAGTTGGGGAGGACAGGGTGCGGAGACCCAGTACTTC. Its translation is CASSWGGQGAETQYF.

The chain is built from TRBV3-1 (or the pseudogene TRBV3-2) and TRBJ1-4, with 7 bases matching TRBD1. The germline V gene encodes CDR1 LGHDT and CDR2 YNNKEL (reference sequence). CDR3 length: 16 amino acids. J was trimmed by 0 bases and V by 5 bases; bases with no gene match: 6. The CDR3 reads CASSYRQGATNEKLFF. CDR3 sequence (DNA): TGTGCCAGCAGCTATCGCCAGGGGGCAACTAATGAAAAACTGTTTTTT.

This chain links TRBV6-5 with TRBJ1-6, with a weak D call TRBD1 (6 bases). Germline V lookup: CDR1 MNHEY, CDR2 SVGAGI. The CDR3 extends over 14 amino acids. The V and J ends lost 6 bases and 9 bases respectively, with 15 bases between them. The CDR3 nucleotides are TGTGCCAGCAGGCCCGGGACACTCACTTCACCCCTCCACTTT. It codes for CASRPGTLTSPLHF.

V usage is TRBV6-2 or TRBV6-3 and J usage is TRBJ2-3, with D possibly being TRBD2 (7 bases). Trimming shortened V by 5 bases and J by 0 bases, and 18 bases separated the two germline ends. Germline V CDR1 and CDR2: MNHEY, SVGEGT. The CDR3 extends over 17 amino acids. Here the CDR3 DNA reads TGTGCCAGCAGTCCCATGTTTGGGGGGGCTAGCACAGATACGCAGTATTTT. It codes for CASSPMFGGASTDTQYF.

This clone was seen many times. The V gene is TRBV15, the J gene TRBJ1-5, with 7 positions matching TRBD1. The germline V gene encodes CDR1 LNHNV and CDR2 YYDKDF (reference sequence). The V segment lost 11 bases and the J segment 6 bases; nucleotides outside the gene matches: 10. CDR3 length: 13 amino acids. The CDR3 here is CAVPDRSAQPQHF. The DNA of the CDR3 is TGTGCCGTTCCGGACAGGTCCGCTCAGCCCCAGCATTTT.

The chain employs TRBV7-9 and TRBJ2-7; TRBD2 might be the D (6 bases). V shed 3 bases and J shed 7 bases, with 10 bases lying between them. CDR1 and CDR2 (germline): SEHNR, FQNEAQ (reference sequence). This CDR3 spans 12 amino acids. The CDR3 DNA sequence: TGTGCCAGCAGCTTGACTAGTCGGGAGCAGTACTTC. The encoded protein is CASSLTSREQYF.

The chain recombines TRBV19 with TRBJ2-7; TRBD2 matches 13 bases. CDR3 length: 16 amino acids. Germline V CDR1 and CDR2: LNHDA, SQIVND (reference sequence). V was pared by 5 bases and J by 3 bases, with 7 bases of the junction left unmatched. CDR3 nucleotides: TGTGCCAGTAGTCCTCGGACTAGCGGGAGTCTCTACGAGCAGTACTTC. It codes for CASSPRTSGSLYEQYF.

The V call is TRBV19, the J call TRBJ1-6, with D hard to call. In germline, CDR1 is LNHDA, CDR2 SQIVND (reference sequence). V shed 6 bases and J shed 6 bases, with 9 bases lying between them. The CDR3 runs 13 residues. In nucleotides, the CDR3 is TGTGCCAGTAGGAGGGAAATTAATTCACCCCTCCACTTT. This encodes CASRREINSPLHF.

The gene calls are TRBV6-5 and TRBJ2-7; TRBD1 aligns across 8 bases. The CDR3 is 14 residues long. The V segment lost 7 bases and the J segment 1 base; nucleotides outside the gene matches: 6. CDR1 and CDR2 from the germline V gene are MNHEY and SVGAGI. This chain's CDR3 is CASIDRGNSYEQYF. CDR3 bases: TGTGCCAGCATAGACAGGGGAAATTCCTACGAGCAGTACTTC.

The rearrangement joins TRBV9 to TRBJ2-2, with a weak D call TRBD1 (5 bases). CDR1 is SGDLS, CDR2 YYNGEE, per germline. This CDR3 is 19 amino acids long. V dropped 3 bases and J dropped 1 base, with 22 bases sitting between them. CDR3 loop: CASSAPPGRVNRNTGELFF. The CDR3 coding sequence is TGTGCCAGCAGCGCACCCCCGGGCAGGGTGAACAGGAACACCGGGGAGCTGTTTTTT.